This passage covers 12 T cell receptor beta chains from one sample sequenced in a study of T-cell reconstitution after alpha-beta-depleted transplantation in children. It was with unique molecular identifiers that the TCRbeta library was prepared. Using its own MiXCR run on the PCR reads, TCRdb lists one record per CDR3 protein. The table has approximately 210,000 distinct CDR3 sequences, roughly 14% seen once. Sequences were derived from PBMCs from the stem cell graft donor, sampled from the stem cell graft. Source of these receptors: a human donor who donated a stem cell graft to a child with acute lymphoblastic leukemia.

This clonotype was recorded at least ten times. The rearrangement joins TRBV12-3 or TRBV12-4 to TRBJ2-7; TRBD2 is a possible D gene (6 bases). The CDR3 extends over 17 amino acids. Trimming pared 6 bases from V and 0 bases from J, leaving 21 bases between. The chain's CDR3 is CASSPVLGSGYSYEQYF. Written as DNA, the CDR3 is TGTGCCAGCAGCCCTGTTTTGGGAAGCGGGTACTCCTACGAGCAGTACTTC.

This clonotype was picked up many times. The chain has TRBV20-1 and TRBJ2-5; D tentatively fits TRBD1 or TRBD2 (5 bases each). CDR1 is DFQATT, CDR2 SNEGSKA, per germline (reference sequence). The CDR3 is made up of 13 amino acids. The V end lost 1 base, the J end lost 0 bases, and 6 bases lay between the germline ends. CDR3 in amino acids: CSARAGHQETQYF. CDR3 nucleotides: TGCAGTGCTAGAGCGGGACACCAAGAGACCCAGTACTTC.

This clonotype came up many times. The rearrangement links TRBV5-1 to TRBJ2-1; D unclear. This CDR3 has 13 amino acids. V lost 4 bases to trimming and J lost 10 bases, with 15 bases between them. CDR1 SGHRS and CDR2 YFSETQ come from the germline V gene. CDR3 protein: CASSPERPYEQFF. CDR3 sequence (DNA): TGCGCCAGCAGCCCGGAGAGACCGTACGAGCAGTTCTTC.

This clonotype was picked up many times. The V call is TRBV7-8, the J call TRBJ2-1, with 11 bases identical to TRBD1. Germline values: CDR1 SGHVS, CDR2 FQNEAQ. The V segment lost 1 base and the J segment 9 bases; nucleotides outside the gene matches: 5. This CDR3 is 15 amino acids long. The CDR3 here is CASSLDGTGGREQFF. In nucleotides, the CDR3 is TGTGCCAGCAGCTTAGATGGGACAGGGGGACGTGAGCAGTTCTTC.

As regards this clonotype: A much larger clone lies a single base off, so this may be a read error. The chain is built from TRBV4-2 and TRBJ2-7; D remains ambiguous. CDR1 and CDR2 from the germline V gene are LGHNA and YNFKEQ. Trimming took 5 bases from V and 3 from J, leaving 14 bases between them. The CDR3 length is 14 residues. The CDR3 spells CASSNDCVFYEQYF. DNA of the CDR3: TGTGCCAGCAGCAACGACTGCGTCTTCTACGAGCAGTACTTC.

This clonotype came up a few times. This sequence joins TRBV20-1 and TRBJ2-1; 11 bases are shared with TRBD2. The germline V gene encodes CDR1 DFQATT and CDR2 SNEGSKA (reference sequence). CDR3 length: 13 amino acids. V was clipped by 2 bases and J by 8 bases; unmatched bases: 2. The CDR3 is CSARLAGGYEQFF. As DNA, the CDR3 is TGCAGTGCTAGACTAGCGGGAGGATATGAGCAGTTCTTC.

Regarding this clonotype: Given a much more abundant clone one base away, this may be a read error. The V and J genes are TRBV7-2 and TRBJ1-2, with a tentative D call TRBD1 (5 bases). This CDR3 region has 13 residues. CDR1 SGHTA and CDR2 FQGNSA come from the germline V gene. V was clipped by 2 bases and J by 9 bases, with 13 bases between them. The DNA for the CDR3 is TGTGCCAGCAGCTTACAGGGTCTTGAGCGCTACACCTTC. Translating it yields CASSLQGLERYTF.

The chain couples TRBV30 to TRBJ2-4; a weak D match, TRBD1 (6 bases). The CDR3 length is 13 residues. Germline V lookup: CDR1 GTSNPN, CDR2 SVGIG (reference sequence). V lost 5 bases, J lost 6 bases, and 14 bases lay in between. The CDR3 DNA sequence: TGTGCCTGGGGACGGACAGTAGGAAACATTCAGTACTTC. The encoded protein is CAWGRTVGNIQYF.

The CDR3 here is CASSYFGLAGTYEQYF. Here the CDR3 DNA reads TGTGCCAGCAGTTACTTCGGACTAGCGGGGACCTACGAGCAGTACTTC. The chain has TRBV6-5 and TRBJ2-7, with 12 positions matching TRBD2. The CDR3 consists of 16 residues. Germline-derived CDR1 and CDR2 are MNHEY and SVGAGI. The V gene end was trimmed by 1 base and the J gene end by 2 bases; junction bases not matched to a gene: 3.

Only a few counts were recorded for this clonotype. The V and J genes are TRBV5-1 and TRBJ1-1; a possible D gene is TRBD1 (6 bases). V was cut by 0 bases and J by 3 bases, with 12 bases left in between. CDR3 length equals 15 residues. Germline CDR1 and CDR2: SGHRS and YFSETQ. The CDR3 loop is CASSLVGGWDTEAFF. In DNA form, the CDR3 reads TGCGCCAGCAGCTTGGTCGGGGGCTGGGACACTGAAGCTTTCTTT.

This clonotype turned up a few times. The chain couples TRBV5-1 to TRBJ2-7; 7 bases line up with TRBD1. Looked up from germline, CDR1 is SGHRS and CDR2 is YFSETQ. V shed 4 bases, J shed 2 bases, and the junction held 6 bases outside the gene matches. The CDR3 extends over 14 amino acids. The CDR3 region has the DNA TGCGCCAGCAGCCTGGGACAGAGGGCCTACGAGCAGTACTTC. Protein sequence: CASSLGQRAYEQYF.

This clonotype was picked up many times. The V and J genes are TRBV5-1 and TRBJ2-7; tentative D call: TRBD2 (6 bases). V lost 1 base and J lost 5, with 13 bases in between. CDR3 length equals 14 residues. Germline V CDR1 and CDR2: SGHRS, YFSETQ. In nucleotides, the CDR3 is TGCGCCAGCAGCTTGCTAGCGCAATCCCACGAGCAGTACTTC. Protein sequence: CASSLLAQSHEQYF.